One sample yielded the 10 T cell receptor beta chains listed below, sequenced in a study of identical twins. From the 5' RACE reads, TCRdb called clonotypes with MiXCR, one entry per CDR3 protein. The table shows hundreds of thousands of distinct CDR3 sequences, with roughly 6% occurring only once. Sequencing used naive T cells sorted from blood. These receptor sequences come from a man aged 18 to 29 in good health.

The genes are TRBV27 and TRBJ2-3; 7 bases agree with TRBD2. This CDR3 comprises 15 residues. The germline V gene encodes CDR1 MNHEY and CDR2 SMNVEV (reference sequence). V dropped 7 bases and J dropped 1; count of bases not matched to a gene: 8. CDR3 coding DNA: TGTGCCAGCACCCTAGCGGCCTCCCGCACAGATACGCAGTATTTT. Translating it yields CASTLAASRTDTQYF.

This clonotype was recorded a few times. The CDR3 sequence: CASIILGQGPLSADSDTQYF. CDR3 nucleotides: TGTGCCAGCATCATTCTAGGGCAGGGGCCCCTTTCCGCGGACTCAGATACGCAGTATTTT. This chain joins TRBV11-1 and TRBJ2-3; possible D gene TRBD1, 6 bases. This CDR3 has 20 amino acids. Trimming left V 7 bases short and J 4 bases short, with 33 bases between. Germline V lookup: CDR1 SGHAT, CDR2 FQDESV (reference sequence).

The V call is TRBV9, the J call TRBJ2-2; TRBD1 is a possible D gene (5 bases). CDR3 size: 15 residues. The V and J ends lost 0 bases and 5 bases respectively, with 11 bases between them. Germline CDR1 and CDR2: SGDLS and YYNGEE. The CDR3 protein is CASSVGQGWTGELFF. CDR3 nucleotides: TGTGCCAGCAGCGTAGGGCAGGGTTGGACCGGGGAGCTGTTTTTT.

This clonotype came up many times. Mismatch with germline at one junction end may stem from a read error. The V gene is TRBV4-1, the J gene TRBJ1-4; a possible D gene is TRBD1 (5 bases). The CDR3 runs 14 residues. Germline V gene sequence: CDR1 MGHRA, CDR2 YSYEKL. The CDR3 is CASRYSDPGMGLEF. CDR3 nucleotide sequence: TGCGCCAGCAGATACAGCGATCCCGGTATGGGACTCGAGTTT.

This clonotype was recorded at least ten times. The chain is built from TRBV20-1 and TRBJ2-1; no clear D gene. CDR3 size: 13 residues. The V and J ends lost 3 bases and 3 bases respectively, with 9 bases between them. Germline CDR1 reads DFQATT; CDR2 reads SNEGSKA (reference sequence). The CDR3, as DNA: TGCAGTGCTAGGTTAACGGGCTACAATGAGCAGTTCTTC. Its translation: CSARLTGYNEQFF.

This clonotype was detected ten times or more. CDR3 in DNA: TGCGCCAGCAGCTTGGGGGACTATGGCACAGATACGCAGTATTTT. This gives the protein CASSLGDYGTDTQYF. This chain connects TRBV5-1 to TRBJ2-3; 7 bases align to TRBD2. Germline CDR1 reads SGHRS; CDR2 reads YFSETQ. J lost 1 base, V lost 0 bases, and 2 bases had no gene match. The CDR3 loop spans 15 amino acids.

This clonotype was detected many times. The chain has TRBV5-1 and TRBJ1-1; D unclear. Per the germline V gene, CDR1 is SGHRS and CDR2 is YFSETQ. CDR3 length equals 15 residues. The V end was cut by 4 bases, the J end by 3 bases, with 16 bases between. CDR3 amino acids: CASSLLFGLDTEAFF. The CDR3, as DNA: TGCGCCAGCAGCCTGTTGTTCGGATTAGACACTGAAGCTTTCTTT.

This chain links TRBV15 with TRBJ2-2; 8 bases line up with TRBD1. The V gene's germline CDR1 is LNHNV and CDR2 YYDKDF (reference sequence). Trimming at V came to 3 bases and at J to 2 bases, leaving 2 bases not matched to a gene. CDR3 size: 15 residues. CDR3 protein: CATSRDRANTGELFF. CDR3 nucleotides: TGTGCCACCAGCAGGGACAGGGCCAACACCGGGGAGCTGTTTTTT.

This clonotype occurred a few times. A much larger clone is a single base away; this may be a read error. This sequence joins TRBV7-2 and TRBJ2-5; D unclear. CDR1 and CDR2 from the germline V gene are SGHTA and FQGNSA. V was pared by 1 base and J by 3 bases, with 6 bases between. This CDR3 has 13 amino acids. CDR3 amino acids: CASSLEAEETQYF. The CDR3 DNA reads TGTGCCAGCAGCTTAGAGGCGGAAGAGACCCAGTACTTC.

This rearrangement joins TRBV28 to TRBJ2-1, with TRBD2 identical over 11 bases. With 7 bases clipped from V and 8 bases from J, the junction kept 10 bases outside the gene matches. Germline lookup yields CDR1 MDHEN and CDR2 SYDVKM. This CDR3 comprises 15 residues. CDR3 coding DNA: TGTGCCAGCATCCCCGGGACTAGCGGATGGGATGAGCAGTTCTTC. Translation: CASIPGTSGWDEQFF.